The T cell receptor (beta chain) under discussion was sequenced for a study of blood T cell repertoires in COVID-19. Trimming removed 4 bases from V and 1 base from J, with 10 bases in between. Germline CDR1 is GTSNPN and CDR2 is SVGIG (reference sequence). This CDR3 is built from 13 residues. The assay was immunoSEQ multiplex PCR, and TCRdb's table has in-frame clones only and misses some. The table lists over 100,000 clones, roughly 90% of them singletons. Seattle patients were enrolled while actively infected and followed longitudinally. This receptor was taken from a woman in her forties or fifties with COVID-19, enrolled during active disease. The chain couples TRBV30 to TRBJ1-2; the D is unclear. The sample consisted of peripheral blood. The DNA of the CDR3 is TGTGCCTGGACTAGAGACGTTAACTATGGCTACACCTTC. Amino acids: CAWTRDVNYGYTF.